Sequencing of this TCR beta chain was carried out in a study of beta chain features in type 1 diabetes. The study reverse transcribed the entire isolated RNA, so it sequenced expressed TCRB transcripts. Generated by immunoSEQ multiplex PCR, the TCRdb table keeps only in-frame clones and is missing some. This sample has roughly 250,000 clones, with 55% to 70% found just once. Purity of each sorted population was above 95%. This receptor was identified in a young man in good health. The sample comprised naive CD4+ T cells from blood.

This chain's CDR3 is CATGIQTTNEKLFF. The CDR3 DNA sequence: TGCGCCACAGGGATCCAGACAACTAATGAAAAACTGTTTTTT. V gene TRBV23-1 combines with J gene TRBJ1-4, with a weak D call TRBD1 (5 bases). TRBV23-1 is placed among ORFs of uncertain function. The V end was cut by 10 bases, the J end by 0 bases, with 12 bases between. The CDR3 contains 14 residues.